This is a list of T cell receptor beta chains from one sample in a study of shared clonotypes between healthy human individuals. The method was immunoSEQ multiplex PCR; TCRdb's version includes in-frame clones alone and lacks a portion of them. This table has millions of clones, about 95% appearing once. The specimen sequenced was naive CD8+ T cells sorted from blood. The receptors shown here come from a man younger than 35 in good health. Each CDR3 is given with its conserved first and last residue. The D gene is left open where the match is weak. Size is stated for part of the rows, as once, few or many counts, or as a class when the clone is expanded.

len	v_gene	d_gene	abundance	j_gene	CDR3aa	CDR3nt
12	TRBV7-2	TRBD2	NA	TRBJ2-1	CASSGGDGKQFF	TGTGCCAGCAGCGGGGGGGACGGGAAGCAGTTCTTC
12	TRBV2	NA	NA	TRBJ1-1	CASSGAGLEAFF	TGTGCCAGCAGCGGAGCGGGACTTGAAGCTTTCTTT
13	TRBV13	NA	once	TRBJ2-1	CASSLEGGGQQFF	TGTGCCAGCAGCTTAGAGGGTGGGGGACAGCAGTTCTTC
14	TRBV6-5	TRBD2	NA	TRBJ2-1	CASRLAGSYNEQFF	TGTGCCAGCAGGCTAGCGGGATCCTACAATGAGCAGTTCTTC
15	TRBV5-6	TRBD1	once	TRBJ2-1	CASSSDRAAYNEQFF	TGTGCCAGCAGCTCCGACAGGGCGGCCTACAATGAGCAGTTCTTC
13	TRBV18	NA	NA	TRBJ2-7	CASSLEGGDEQYF	TGTGCCAGCTCGCTTGAAGGGGGGGACGAGCAGTACTTC
13	TRBV4-1	NA	NA	TRBJ2-1	CASSPNRNNEQFF	TGCGCCAGCAGTCCGAACAGAAACAATGAGCAGTTCTTC
11	TRBV29-1	NA	many	TRBJ2-5	CSVRVGETQYF	TGCAGCGTCCGAGTCGGAGAGACCCAGTACTTC
13	TRBV7-9	TRBD1	NA	TRBJ2-7	CASNRQGTYEQYF	TGTGCCAGCAACCGACAGGGTACCTACGAGCAGTACTTC
18	TRBV5-8	TRBD1	NA	TRBJ2-2	CASSRNYRQGKDTGELFF	TGTGCCAGCAGCCGAAATTATCGACAGGGGAAAGACACCGGGGAGCTGTTTTTT
16	TRBV5-4	TRBD2	NA	TRBJ2-7	CASSRLLAGASYEQYF	TGTGCCAGCAGCCGGCTCCTAGCGGGGGCTTCCTACGAGCAGTACTTC
15	TRBV6-6	NA	NA	TRBJ1-2	CASSYGQGDFRGYTF	TGTGCCAGCAGTTACGGGCAGGGAGACTTTCGTGGCTACACCTTC
16	TRBV27	TRBD2	NA	TRBJ2-1	CASIPTQRGPYNEQFF	TGTGCCAGCATCCCAACTCAGCGGGGGCCTTACAATGAGCAGTTCTTC
14	TRBV13	NA	NA	TRBJ2-7	CASSLGRRGYEQYF	TGTGCCAGCAGCTTAGGGAGGAGGGGCTACGAGCAGTACTTC
15	TRBV4-1	NA	NA	TRBJ1-4	CASSQDRGYNEKLFF	TGCGCCAGCAGCCAAGATCGGGGCTATAATGAAAAACTGTTTTTT
15	TRBV5-4	NA	NA	TRBJ2-7	CASSQGQPSSYEQYF	TGTGCCAGCAGCCAAGGACAACCAAGCTCCTACGAGCAGTACTTC
11	TRBV27	NA	NA	TRBJ2-7	CASSLSGEQYF	TGTGCCAGCAGTTTATCCGGGGAGCAGTACTTC
15	TRBV13	TRBD2	NA	TRBJ2-2	CASSLAGGGPWELFF	TGTGCCAGCAGCTTAGCGGGAGGAGGGCCGTGGGAGCTGTTTTTT
12	TRBV19	NA	NA	TRBJ2-1	CASSMGQHEQFF	TGTGCCAGTAGTATGGGGCAGCATGAGCAGTTCTTC
16	TRBV2	TRBD2	NA	TRBJ2-5	CASRGSGRADPETQYF	TGTGCCAGCAGGGGTAGCGGGAGGGCCGATCCAGAGACCCAGTACTTC
15	TRBV2	NA	NA	TRBJ1-2	CASSKTGRGDYGYTF	TGTGCCAGCTCTAAGACAGGTCGAGGGGACTATGGCTACACCTTC
13	TRBV6-1	NA	NA	TRBJ2-7	CASSAWASDEQYF	TGTGCCAGCAGCGCCTGGGCCTCCGACGAGCAGTACTTC
14	TRBV7-9	TRBD1	NA	TRBJ1-2	CASSLSTGGYGYTF	TGTGCCAGCAGCTTATCTACAGGGGGATATGGCTACACCTTC
14	TRBV4-3	TRBD2	NA	TRBJ2-7	CASSQLAGAYEQYF	TGCGCCAGCAGCCAACTAGCGGGGGCGTACGAGCAGTACTTC
15	TRBV5-4	TRBD1	NA	TRBJ2-3	CASSFTGGDPDTQYF	TGTGCCAGCAGCTTCACAGGGGGCGATCCAGATACGCAGTATTTT
13	TRBV2	NA	NA	TRBJ1-1	CASSRQVETEAFF	TGTGCCAGCAGCAGACAGGTCGAAACTGAAGCTTTCTTT
16	TRBV12-5	TRBD1	NA	TRBJ1-6	CASGLEGTAYNSPLHF	TGTGCTAGTGGTTTAGAAGGGACAGCTTATAATTCACCCCTCCACTTT
16	TRBV7-6	NA	NA	TRBJ2-1	CASSLTPSVSYNEQFF	TGTGCCAGCAGCTTAACCCCTAGCGTAAGCTACAATGAGCAGTTCTTC
16	TRBV28	NA	NA	TRBJ1-6	CASSLIRDLYNSPLHF	TGTGCCAGCAGTTTAATTAGGGACTTATATAATTCACCCCTCCACTTT
11	TRBV21-1	NA	NA	TRBJ2-7	CAPDSSYEQYF	TGTGCCCCGGACAGCTCCTACGAGCAGTACTTC
16	TRBV5-4	TRBD1	NA	TRBJ1-2	CASSTGLDRVNYGYTF	TGTGCCAGCAGCACCGGATTAGACAGGGTTAACTATGGCTACACCTTC
14	TRBV6-5	NA	NA	TRBJ1-2	CASSYLPASEGYTF	TGTGCCAGCAGTTACCTACCGGCGTCGGAAGGCTACACCTTC
16	TRBV19	NA	once	TRBJ1-5	CASSIVPGGVNQPQHF	TGTGCCAGTAGTATAGTGCCCGGGGGTGTCAATCAGCCCCAGCATTTT
14	TRBV6-5	NA	NA	TRBJ1-3	CASSFQGSGNTIYF	TGTGCCAGCAGTTTTCAGGGCTCTGGAAACACCATATATTTT
15	TRBV19	NA	NA	TRBJ2-1	CASSIDPDQHNEQFF	TGTGCCAGTAGTATAGATCCGGACCAACACAATGAGCAGTTCTTC
17	TRBV4-2	TRBD1	NA	TRBJ2-1	CASSPNGQEIDYNEQFF	TGTGCCAGCAGCCCAAATGGACAGGAAATCGACTACAATGAGCAGTTCTTC
16	TRBV4-1	NA	NA	TRBJ1-2	CASSQHGTLVNYGYTF	TGCGCCAGCAGCCAACACGGGACACTAGTTAACTATGGCTACACCTTC